The rows below give T cell receptor beta chains drawn from one sample of a study of memory CD4+ T cells and cytomegalovirus serostatus. The table came from immunoSEQ multiplex PCR; TCRdb's copy has only in-frame clones and leaves some out. The sample lists some 60,000 clones, 81% occurring once. Sequencing was carried out using memory CD4+ T cells from blood. The receptors here all came from an adult in good health and CMV-seronegative. Each CDR3 is given with its conserved first and last residue. D genes are given only for firm matches. Expanded clones are given a class, and other clones once, few, many or no size at all.

>TRBJ1-4|TRBV18|TRBD1|once
TGTGCCAGCTCACTCATCCGGGACAGTGATGAAAAACTGTTTTTT
CASSLIRDSDEKLFF
>TRBJ1-1|TRBV11-3|NA|NA
TGTGCCAGCAGCGTGGGAGGGGACGGCAACACTGAAGCTTTCTTT
CASSVGGDGNTEAFF
>TRBJ2-3|TRBV7-2|TRBD2|NA
TGTGCCAGCAGCCGTTGGACTAGCGGGATATCAGATACGCAGTATTTT
CASSRWTSGISDTQYF
>TRBJ2-2|TRBV7-2|NA|NA
TGTGCCAGCAGCCCTAAGAATCCGCAGTGGGGGACCGGGGAGCTGTTTTTT
CASSPKNPQWGTGELFF
>TRBJ1-2|TRBV19|TRBD1|once
TGTGCCAGTAGCCGGGACAGGAGGCCTACTAACTATGGCTACACCTTC
CASSRDRRPTNYGYTF
>TRBJ1-3|TRBV27|NA|NA
TGTGCCAGCAGTTTAACCCCCCGTCAGGGAGAGGGAAACACCATATATTTT
CASSLTPRQGEGNTIYF
>TRBJ1-1|TRBV11-3|NA|NA
TGTGCCAGCAGCTCCCCCGGGGGGAGTTGGAACACTGAAGCTTTCTTT
CASSSPGGSWNTEAFF
>TRBJ2-7|TRBV4-2|TRBD2|NA
TGTGCCAGCAGCCCAACGGGGGGGAATCTAGGGGAGCAGTACTTC
CASSPTGGNLGEQYF
>TRBJ1-1|TRBV11-2|TRBD1|NA
TGTGCCAGCAGCTTAGAGTCAGGGGGCTTGGCTGAAGCTTTCTTT
CASSLESGGLAEAFF
>TRBJ2-1|TRBV7-3|NA|NA
TGTGCCAGCAGCTCCGGACCCAACAATGAGCAGTTCTTC
CASSSGPNNEQFF
>TRBJ1-3|TRBV11-1|NA|NA
TGTGCCAGCAGCCCCCACCTCGGGGGAAACACCATATATTTT
CASSPHLGGNTIYF
>TRBJ1-3|TRBV7-9|NA|NA
TGTGCCAGCAGCTCGCCAAAGCAGAGGACTGGAAACACCATATATTTT
CASSSPKQRTGNTIYF
>TRBJ2-3|TRBV5-1|TRBD1|few
TGCGCCAGCAGCGAGCAGGGGGCTGGTGGCACAGATACGCAGTATTTT
CASSEQGAGGTDTQYF
>TRBJ2-7|TRBV19|TRBD2|NA
TGTGCCAGTAGTCCCAGACTAGCGGGGCCGAGCTCCTACGAGCAGTACTTC
CASSPRLAGPSSYEQYF
>TRBJ1-4|TRBV28|TRBD1|NA
TGTGCCAGCAGTTACGACAGGGGAAGGGAAAAACTGTTTTTT
CASSYDRGREKLFF
>TRBJ2-1|TRBV5-4|NA|NA
TGTGCCAGCAGCTGGGCGGGCACATACAATGAGCAGTTCTTC
CASSWAGTYNEQFF
>TRBJ1-1|TRBV5-1|NA|NA
TGCGCCAGCAGCTTGGAGGGCGCATCAAGGAACACTGAAGCTTTCTTT
CASSLEGASRNTEAFF
>TRBJ1-1|TRBV29-1|TRBD1|NA
TGCAGCGTTGAGGGACAGAGCTTCACTGAAGCTTTCTTT
CSVEGQSFTEAFF
>TRBJ1-2|TRBV11-1|NA|NA
TGTGCCAGCAGCTCAGACTTGACGGGAAGCTATGGCTACACCTTC
CASSSDLTGSYGYTF
>TRBJ2-5|TRBV7-2|NA|once
TGTGCCAGCAGGGACTACAGTTTTGAGGGGACCCAGTACTTC
CASRDYSFEGTQYF
>TRBJ2-1|TRBV5-1|TRBD1|NA
TGCGCCAGCAGCGACCCCCAGGGGGTGATCTATGAGCAGTTCTTC
CASSDPQGVIYEQFF
>TRBJ2-1|TRBV5-4|TRBD2|NA
TGTGCCAGCACCCCGGGAGCGGGAGCCCCGGTTGAGCAGTTCTTC
CASTPGAGAPVEQFF
>TRBJ2-7|TRBV28|NA|medium-sized
TGTGCCAGCAGCCCTGAGGGTGTCGAGCAGTACTTC
CASSPEGVEQYF
>TRBJ2-7|TRBV30|NA|NA
TGTGCCTGGAGTAGGGACCTCTCCTACGAGCAGTACTTC
CAWSRDLSYEQYF
>TRBJ1-5|TRBV2|NA|NA
TGTGCCAGCATGAGGGAAGGAAATCAGCCCCAGCATTTT
CASMREGNQPQHF